This T cell receptor (beta chain) was obtained from a study of T cells in Graves' hyperthyroidism and ophthalmopathy. General study findings and limits: Ophthalmopathy and stable hyperthyroidism were told apart by a 13 V-J model.

RNA transcripts provided the source from which TCR beta CDR3 regions were amplified. The HTBI primer set drove a first-round RT-PCR of the TCR CDR3. Using its own MiXCR run on the multiplex PCR reads, TCRdb lists one record per CDR3 protein. The top ten clones hold 10% of a sample with 650,000 to 750,000 distinct CDR3 sequences, 12% to 15% of them seen once. On this clonotype: Its antigen is unknown.

In patients aged 18 to 65, hyperthyroidism was newly diagnosed, with duration under 2 months. PBMCs stemmed from approximately 9.1 ml fresh peripheral blood. Sequencing used blood. This receptor was identified in a woman younger than 30 with Graves' hyperthyroidism.

This CDR3 reads CASSEDFGTQNTGELFF. Written as DNA, the CDR3 is TGTGCCAGCAGTGAAGATTTCGGGACACAGAACACCGGGGAGCTGTTTTTT. This chain uses TRBV2 with TRBJ2-2, with D possibly being TRBD1 (6 bases). Germline loops: CDR1 SNHLY, CDR2 FYNNEI. The CDR3 has 17 amino acids. V was cut by 1 base and J by 1 base, with 13 bases left in between.